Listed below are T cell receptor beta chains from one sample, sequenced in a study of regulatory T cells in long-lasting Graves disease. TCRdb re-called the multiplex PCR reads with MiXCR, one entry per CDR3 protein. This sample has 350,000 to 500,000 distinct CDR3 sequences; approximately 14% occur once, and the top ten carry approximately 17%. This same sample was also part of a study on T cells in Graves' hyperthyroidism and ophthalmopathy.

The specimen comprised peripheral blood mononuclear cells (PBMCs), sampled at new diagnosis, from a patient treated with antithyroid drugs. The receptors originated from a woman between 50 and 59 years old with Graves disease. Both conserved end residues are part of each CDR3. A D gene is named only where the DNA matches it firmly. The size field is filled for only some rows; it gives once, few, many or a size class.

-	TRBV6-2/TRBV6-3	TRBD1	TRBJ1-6	TGTGCCAGCAGTGAAGCCCGACAGGGGAAATCACCCCTCCACTTT	CASSEARQGKSPLHF
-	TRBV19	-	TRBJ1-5	TGTGCCAGTAGTATCCCCAAGGTGCCCCAGCATTTT	CASSIPKVPQHF
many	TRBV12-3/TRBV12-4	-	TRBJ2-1	TGTGCCAGCAGCAGGGGATCGGTTGGGCAGTTCTTC	CASSRGSVGQFF
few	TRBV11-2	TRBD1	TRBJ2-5	TGCGCCAGCAGCCAAGTCGACAGGGATTCGGGAGAGACCCAGTACTTC	CASSQVDRDSGETQYF
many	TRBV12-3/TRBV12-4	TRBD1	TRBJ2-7	TGTGCCAGCAGACCGACAGGGAAGAACTACGAGCAGTACTTC	CASRPTGKNYEQYF
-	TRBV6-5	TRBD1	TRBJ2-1	TGTGCCAGCAGTTACGAGCGGACAGGGGGCTATGAGCAGTTCTTC	CASSYERTGGYEQFF
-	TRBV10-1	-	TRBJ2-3	TGTGCCAGCGACACTCCGGGCCAGGATACGCAGTATTTT	CASDTPGQDTQYF
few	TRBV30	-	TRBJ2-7	TGTGCCTGGAGCCCAGGGGTCGAGCAGTACTTC	CAWSPGVEQYF
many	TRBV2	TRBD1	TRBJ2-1	TGTGCCAGCAGTGGACAGGGGGCTTACAATGAGCAGTTCTTC	CASSGQGAYNEQFF
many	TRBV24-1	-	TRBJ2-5	TGTGCCACCAGTAGGACGACAGATCAAGAGACCCAGTACTTC	CATSRTTDQETQYF
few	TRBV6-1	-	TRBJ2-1	TGTGCCAGCAGAACCCCGAGGGAGTTTGACAATGAGCAGTTCTTC	CASRTPREFDNEQFF
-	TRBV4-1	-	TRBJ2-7	TGCGCCAGCAGCCAAGAGGAATACACCTTCTCCTACGAGCAGTACTTC	CASSQEEYTFSYEQYF
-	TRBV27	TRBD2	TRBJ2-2	TGTGCCAGCAGTTTCCGGGGGAGGGACACCGGGGAGCTGTTTTTT	CASSFRGRDTGELFF
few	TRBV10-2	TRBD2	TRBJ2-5	TGCGCCAGCAACGGGGGGGCTAGCCTGAATCGGGAGACCCAGTACTTC	CASNGGASLNRETQYF
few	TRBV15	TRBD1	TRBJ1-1	TGTGCCACCAGCAGTGCCGGACCGGGACAGGGGGCTTTGGACACTGAAGCTTTCTTT	CATSSAGPGQGALDTEAFF
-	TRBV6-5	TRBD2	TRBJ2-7	TGTGCCAGCAGTTTCGGGGGAGGGCCCATCGAGCAGTACTTC	CASSFGGGPIEQYF
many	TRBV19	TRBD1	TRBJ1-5	TGTGCCAGTAGCCGGGACACCGGACAGGGTCAGCCCCAGCATTTT	CASSRDTGQGQPQHF
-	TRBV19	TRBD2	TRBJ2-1	TGTGCCAGTAGTACTGCTACTAGCGGGCCATACAATGAGCAGTTCTTC	CASSTATSGPYNEQFF
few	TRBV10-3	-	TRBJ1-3	TGTGCCTCGAGGGTTAGGGATGGAAACACCATATATTTT	CASRVRDGNTIYF
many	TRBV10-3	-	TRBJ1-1	TGTGCCATCAGTGAGTCGGAGGAAACTGAAGCTTTCTTT	CAISESEETEAFF
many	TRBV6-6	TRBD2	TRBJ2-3	TGTGCCAGCAGTTACTCGGGACTAGCGGGAGTCCCAGATACGCAGTATTTT	CASSYSGLAGVPDTQYF
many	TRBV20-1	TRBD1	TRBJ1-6	TGCAGTGCTAGACCAATCGGGACAGTATATAATTCACCCCTCCACTTT	CSARPIGTVYNSPLHF
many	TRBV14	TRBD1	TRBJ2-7	TGTGCCAGCAACACGGACAGGGCGCGCGAGCAGTACTTC	CASNTDRAREQYF
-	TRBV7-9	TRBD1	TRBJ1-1	TGTGCCAGCAGATCCGACGGACAGGAATGGCACACTGAAGCTTTCTTT	CASRSDGQEWHTEAFF